This T cell receptor (beta chain) was found in a study of T cells in Graves' hyperthyroidism and ophthalmopathy. For the study at large: The initial diagnosis was the point when peripheral blood was collected, ahead of any treatment.

General observations from the study: Researchers found most expanded thyroid clonotypes above 0.001 in blood as well.

RNA transcripts yielded amplified TCR beta CDR3 regions. HTBI primers were employed in a first-round RT-PCR of the TCR CDR3. Each CDR3 protein is one row after TCRdb ran MiXCR on the multiplex PCR reads. The table has about 740,000 distinct CDR3 sequences, about 15% seen once. V lost 5 bases, J lost 0 bases, and 17 bases lay in between. The CDR3 is 18 amino acids. Looked up from germline, CDR1 is MNHEY and CDR2 is SVGEGT. At least ten counts were recorded for this clonotype. Its antigen is still unknown. The gene calls are TRBV6-2 or TRBV6-3 and TRBJ2-6; maybe TRBD2 (5 bases). The origin of this receptor is a woman aged 18-29 years with Graves' hyperthyroidism. Sequencing was carried out using blood. As DNA, the CDR3 is TGTGCCAGCAGTCAAAAGGGTGTTACTAGCTCTGGGGCCAACGTCCTGACTTTC. Translation: CASSQKGVTSSGANVLTF.